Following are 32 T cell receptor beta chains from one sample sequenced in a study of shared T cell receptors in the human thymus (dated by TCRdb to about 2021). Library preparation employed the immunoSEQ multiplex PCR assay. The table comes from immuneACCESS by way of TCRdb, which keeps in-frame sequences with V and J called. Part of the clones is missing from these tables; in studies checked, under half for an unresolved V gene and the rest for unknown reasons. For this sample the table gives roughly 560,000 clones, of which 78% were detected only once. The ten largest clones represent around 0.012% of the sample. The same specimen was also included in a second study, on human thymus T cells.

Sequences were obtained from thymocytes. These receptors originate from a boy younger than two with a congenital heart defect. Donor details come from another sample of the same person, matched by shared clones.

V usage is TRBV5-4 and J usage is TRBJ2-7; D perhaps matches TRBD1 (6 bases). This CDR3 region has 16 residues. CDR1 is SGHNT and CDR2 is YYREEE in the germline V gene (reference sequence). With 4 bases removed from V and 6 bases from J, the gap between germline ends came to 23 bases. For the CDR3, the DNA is TGTGCCAGCAGCCTCCCTGGGGCGGCAGGGGCACGCGAGCAGTACTTC. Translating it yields CASSLPGAAGAREQYF.

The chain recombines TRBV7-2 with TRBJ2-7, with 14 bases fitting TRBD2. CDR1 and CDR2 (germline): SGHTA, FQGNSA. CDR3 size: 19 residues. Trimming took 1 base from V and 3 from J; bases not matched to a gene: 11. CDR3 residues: CASSLGLRLAGGQCYEQYF. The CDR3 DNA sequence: TGTGCCAGCAGCTTAGGGTTGAGACTAGCGGGAGGGCAGTGCTACGAGCAGTACTTC. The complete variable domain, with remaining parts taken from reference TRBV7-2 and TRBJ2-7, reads GAGVSQSPSNKVTEKGKDVELRCDPISGHTALYWYRQSLGQGLEFLIYFQGNSAPDKSGLPSDRFSAERTGGSVSTLTIQRTQQEDSAVYLCASSLGLRLAGGQCYEQYFGPGTRLTVT.

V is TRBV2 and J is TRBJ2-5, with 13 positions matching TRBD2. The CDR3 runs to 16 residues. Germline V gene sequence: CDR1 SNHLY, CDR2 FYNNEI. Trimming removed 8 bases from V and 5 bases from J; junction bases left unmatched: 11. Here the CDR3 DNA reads TGTGCCAGCTGGTCCCGGACTAGCGGGAGAGGGGAGACCCAGTACTTC. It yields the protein CASWSRTSGRGETQYF.

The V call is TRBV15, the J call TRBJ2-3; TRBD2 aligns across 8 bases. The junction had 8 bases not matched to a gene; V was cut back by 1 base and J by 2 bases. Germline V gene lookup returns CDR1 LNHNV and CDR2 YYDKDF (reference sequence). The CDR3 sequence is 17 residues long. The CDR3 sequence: CATSRAAGTRPTDTQYF. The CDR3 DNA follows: TGTGCCACCAGCAGAGCAGCCGGGACTAGACCCACAGATACGCAGTATTTT. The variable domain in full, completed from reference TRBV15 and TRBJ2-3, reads DAMVIQNPRYQVTQFGKPVTLSCSQTLNHNVMYWYQQKSSQAPKLLFHYYDKDFNNEADTPDNFQSRRPNTSFCFLDIRSPGLGDTAMYLCATSRAAGTRPTDTQYFGPGTRLTVL.

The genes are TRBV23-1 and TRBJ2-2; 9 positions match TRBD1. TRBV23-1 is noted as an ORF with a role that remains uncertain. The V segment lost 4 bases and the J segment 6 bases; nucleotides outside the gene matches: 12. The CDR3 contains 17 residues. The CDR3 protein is CASSPRLGTGFPGELFF. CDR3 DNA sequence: TGCGCCAGCAGTCCAAGGCTCGGGACAGGGTTCCCCGGGGAGCTGTTTTTT.

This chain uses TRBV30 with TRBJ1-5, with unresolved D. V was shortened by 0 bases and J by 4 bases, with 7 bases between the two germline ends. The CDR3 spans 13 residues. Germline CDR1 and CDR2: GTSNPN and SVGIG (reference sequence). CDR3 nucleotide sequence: TGTGCCTGGAGTGTAAGAGGGAATCAGCCCCAGCATTTT. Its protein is CAWSVRGNQPQHF.

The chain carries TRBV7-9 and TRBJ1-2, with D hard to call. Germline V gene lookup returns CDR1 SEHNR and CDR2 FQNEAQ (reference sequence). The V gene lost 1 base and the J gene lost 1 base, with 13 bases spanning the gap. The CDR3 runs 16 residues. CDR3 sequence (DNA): TGTGCCAGCAGCTTAGGGGCGTCGGGGATTAACTATGGCTACACCTTC. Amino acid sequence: CASSLGASGINYGYTF.

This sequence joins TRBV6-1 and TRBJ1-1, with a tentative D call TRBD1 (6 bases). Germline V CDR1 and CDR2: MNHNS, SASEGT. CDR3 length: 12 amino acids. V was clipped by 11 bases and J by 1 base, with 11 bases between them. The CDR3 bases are TGTGCCGGATCGGACAGGAACACTGAAGCTTTCTTT. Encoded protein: CAGSDRNTEAFF.

CDR3 protein: CASSDSRSYNEQFF. CDR3 sequence (DNA): TGCGCCAGCAGTGACTCCCGCTCCTACAATGAGCAGTTCTTC. This rearrangement joins TRBV10-1 to TRBJ2-1; the D is unclear. This CDR3 comprises 14 residues. The germline V gene encodes CDR1 WNHNN and CDR2 SYGVQD (reference sequence). V lost 3 bases and J 0 bases, leaving 6 bases between the germline ends.

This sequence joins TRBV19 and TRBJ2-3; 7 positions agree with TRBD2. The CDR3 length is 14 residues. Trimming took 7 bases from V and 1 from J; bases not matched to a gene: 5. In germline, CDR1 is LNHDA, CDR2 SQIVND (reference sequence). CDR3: CASMGRAGTDTQYF. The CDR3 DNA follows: TGTGCCAGTATGGGGAGGGCGGGCACAGATACGCAGTATTTT.

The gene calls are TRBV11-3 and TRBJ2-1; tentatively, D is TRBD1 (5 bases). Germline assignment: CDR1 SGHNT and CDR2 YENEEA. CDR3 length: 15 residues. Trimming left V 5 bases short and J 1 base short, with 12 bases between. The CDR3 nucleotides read TGTGCCAGCAGCCTAGGGGCCCTGTCCTACAATGAGCAGTTCTTC. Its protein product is CASSLGALSYNEQFF.

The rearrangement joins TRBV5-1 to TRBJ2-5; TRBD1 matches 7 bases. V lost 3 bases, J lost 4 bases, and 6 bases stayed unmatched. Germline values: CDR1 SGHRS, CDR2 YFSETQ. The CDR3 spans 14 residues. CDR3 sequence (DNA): TGCGCCAGCAGCTCTCGGGCAGGGGGAGAGACCCAGTACTTC. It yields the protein CASSSRAGGETQYF.

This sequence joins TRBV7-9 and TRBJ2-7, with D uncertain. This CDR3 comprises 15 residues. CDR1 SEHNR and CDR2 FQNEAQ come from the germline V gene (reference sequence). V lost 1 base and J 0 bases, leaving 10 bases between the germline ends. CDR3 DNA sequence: TGTGCCAGCAGCTTAGTGAGTACTACCTCCTACGAGCAGTACTTC. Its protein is CASSLVSTTSYEQYF.

The CDR3 reads CASSPKTRGGSYEQYF. As DNA, the CDR3 is TGTGCCAGCAGTCCAAAGACCCGCGGGGGCTCCTACGAGCAGTACTTC. J is TRBJ2-7 and V is TRBV28; the match to TRBD2 covers 7 bases. The V gene's germline CDR1 is MDHEN and CDR2 SYDVKM. Trimming at V came to 5 bases and at J to 0 bases, leaving 10 bases not matched to a gene. This CDR3 region has 16 residues.

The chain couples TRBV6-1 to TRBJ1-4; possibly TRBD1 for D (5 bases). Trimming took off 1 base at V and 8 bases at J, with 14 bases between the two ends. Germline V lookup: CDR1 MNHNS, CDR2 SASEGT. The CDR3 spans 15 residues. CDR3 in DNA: TGTGCCAGCAGTGAAGGGGTAGGGGAGGGGGAAAAACTGTTTTTT. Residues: CASSEGVGEGEKLFF.

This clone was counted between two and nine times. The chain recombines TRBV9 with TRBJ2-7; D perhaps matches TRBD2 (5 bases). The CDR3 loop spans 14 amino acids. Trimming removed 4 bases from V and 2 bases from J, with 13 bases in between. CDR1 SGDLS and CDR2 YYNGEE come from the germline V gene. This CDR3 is CASSRGNNPYEQYF. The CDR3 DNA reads TGTGCCAGCAGCCGGGGTAACAATCCCTACGAGCAGTACTTC. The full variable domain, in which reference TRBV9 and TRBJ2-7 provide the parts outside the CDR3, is DSGVTQTPKHLITATGQRVTLRCSPRSGDLSVYWYQQSLDQGLQFLIQYYNGEERAKGNILERFSAQQFPDLHSELNLSSLELGDSALYFCASSRGNNPYEQYFGPGTRLTVT.

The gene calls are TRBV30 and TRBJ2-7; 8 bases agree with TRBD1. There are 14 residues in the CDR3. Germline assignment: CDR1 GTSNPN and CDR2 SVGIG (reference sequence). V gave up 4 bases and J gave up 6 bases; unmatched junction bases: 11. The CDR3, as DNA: TGTGCCTGGACCTCCGAGGACAGGGATGCCGAGCAGTACTTC. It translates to CAWTSEDRDAEQYF.

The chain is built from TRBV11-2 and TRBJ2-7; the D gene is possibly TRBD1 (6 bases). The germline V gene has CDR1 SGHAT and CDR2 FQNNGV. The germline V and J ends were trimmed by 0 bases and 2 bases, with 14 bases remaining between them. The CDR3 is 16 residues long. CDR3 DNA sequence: TGTGCCAGCAGCTTAGAGAGGGGCAGGGGAACCTACGAGCAGTACTTC. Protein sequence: CASSLERGRGTYEQYF.

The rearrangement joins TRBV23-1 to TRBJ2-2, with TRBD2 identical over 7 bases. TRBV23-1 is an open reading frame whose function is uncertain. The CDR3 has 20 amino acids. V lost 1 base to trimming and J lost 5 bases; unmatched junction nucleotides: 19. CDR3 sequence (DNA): TGCGCCAGCAGTCAATTGCGCTATGACGGTTGGCGGGAGAGTACCGGGGAGCTGTTTTTT. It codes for CASSQLRYDGWRESTGELFF.

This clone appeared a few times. The CDR3 region is CASRRKVPGDTGELFF. The CDR3, as DNA: TGTGCCAGCCGACGTAAGGTGCCCGGGGACACCGGGGAGCTGTTTTTT. The chain links TRBV5-4 to TRBJ2-2, with a tentative D call TRBD2 (5 bases). The V end lost 7 bases, the J end lost 3 bases, and 19 bases lay between the germline ends. CDR1 SGHNT and CDR2 YYREEE come from the germline V gene (reference sequence). The CDR3 has 16 amino acids.

This CDR3 is CASSAFIDSYGYTF. DNA for the CDR3: TGTGCCAGCAGCGCCTTTATCGACAGCTATGGCTACACCTTC. The chain has TRBV7-9 and TRBJ1-2; possible D gene TRBD1, 5 bases. Trimming took 5 bases from V and 4 from J, leaving 14 bases between them. The CDR3 extends over 14 amino acids. The V gene's germline CDR1 is SEHNR and CDR2 FQNEAQ (reference sequence).

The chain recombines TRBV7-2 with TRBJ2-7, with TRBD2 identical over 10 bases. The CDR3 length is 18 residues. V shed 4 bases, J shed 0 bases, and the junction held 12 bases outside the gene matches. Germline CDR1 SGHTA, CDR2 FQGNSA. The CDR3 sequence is CASSWAALAGDFSYEQYF. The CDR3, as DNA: TGTGCCAGCAGCTGGGCTGCCCTAGCGGGAGATTTCTCCTACGAGCAGTACTTC.

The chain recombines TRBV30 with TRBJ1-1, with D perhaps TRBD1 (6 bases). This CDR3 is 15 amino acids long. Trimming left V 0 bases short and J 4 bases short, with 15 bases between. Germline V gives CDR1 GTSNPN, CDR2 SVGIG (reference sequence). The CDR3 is CAWSVRQGLRTEAFF. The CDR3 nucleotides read TGTGCCTGGAGTGTAAGGCAGGGGTTGCGCACTGAAGCTTTCTTT.

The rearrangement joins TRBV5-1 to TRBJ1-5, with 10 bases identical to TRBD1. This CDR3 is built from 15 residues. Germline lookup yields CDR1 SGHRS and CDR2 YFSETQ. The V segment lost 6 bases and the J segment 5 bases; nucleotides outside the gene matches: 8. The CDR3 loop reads CASNQDRGVYQPQHF. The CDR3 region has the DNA TGCGCCAGCAACCAGGACAGGGGGGTTTATCAGCCCCAGCATTTT.

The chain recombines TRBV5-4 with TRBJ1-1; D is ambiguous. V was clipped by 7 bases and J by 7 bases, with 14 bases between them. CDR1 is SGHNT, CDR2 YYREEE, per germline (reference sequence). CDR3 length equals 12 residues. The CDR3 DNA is TGTGCCAGCCTGTCGGGGTGGGGTGAAGCTTTCTTT. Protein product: CASLSGWGEAFF.

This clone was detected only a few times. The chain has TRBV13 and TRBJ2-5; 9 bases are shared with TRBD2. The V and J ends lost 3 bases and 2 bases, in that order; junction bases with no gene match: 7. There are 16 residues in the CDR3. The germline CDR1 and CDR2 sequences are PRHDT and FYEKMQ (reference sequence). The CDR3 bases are TGTGCCAGCAGCTTCCCGGGTAGCGGGGGACAAGAGACCCAGTACTTC. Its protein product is CASSFPGSGGQETQYF.

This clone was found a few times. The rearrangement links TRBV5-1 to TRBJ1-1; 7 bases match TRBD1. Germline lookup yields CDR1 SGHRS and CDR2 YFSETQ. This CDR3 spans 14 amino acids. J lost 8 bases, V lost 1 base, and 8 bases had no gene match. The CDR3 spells CASSLPGQPAEAFF. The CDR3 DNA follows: TGCGCCAGCAGCTTGCCGGGACAGCCTGCGGAAGCTTTCTTT.

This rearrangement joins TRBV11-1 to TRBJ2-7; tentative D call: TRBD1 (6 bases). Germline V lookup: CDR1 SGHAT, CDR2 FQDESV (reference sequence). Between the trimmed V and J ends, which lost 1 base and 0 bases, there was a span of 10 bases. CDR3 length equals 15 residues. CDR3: CASSLGTAASYEQYF. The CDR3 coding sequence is TGTGCCAGCAGCTTAGGGACAGCCGCCTCCTACGAGCAGTACTTC.

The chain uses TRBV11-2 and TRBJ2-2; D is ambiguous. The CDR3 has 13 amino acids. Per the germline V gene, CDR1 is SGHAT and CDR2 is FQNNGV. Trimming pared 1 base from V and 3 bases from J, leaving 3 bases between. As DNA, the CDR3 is TGTGCCAGCAGCTTAGCAGACACCGGGGAGCTGTTTTTT. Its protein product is CASSLADTGELFF.

This CDR3 is CASSRDLVAGACEQYF. In DNA, the CDR3 is TGTGCCAGCAGTCGCGACCTGGTAGCGGGAGCTTGCGAGCAGTACTTC. The rearrangement joins TRBV7-9 to TRBJ2-7; 9 bases match TRBD2. With 6 bases clipped from V and 6 bases from J, the junction kept 15 bases outside the gene matches. Germline assignment: CDR1 SEHNR and CDR2 FQNEAQ (reference sequence). The CDR3 loop spans 16 amino acids.

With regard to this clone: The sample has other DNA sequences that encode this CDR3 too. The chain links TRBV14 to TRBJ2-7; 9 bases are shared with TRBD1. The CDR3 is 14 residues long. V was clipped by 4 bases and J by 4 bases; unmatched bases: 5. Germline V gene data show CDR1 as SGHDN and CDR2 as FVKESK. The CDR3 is CASSPDRGSYEQYF. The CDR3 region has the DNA TGTGCCAGCAGCCCCGACAGGGGGAGTTACGAGCAGTACTTC. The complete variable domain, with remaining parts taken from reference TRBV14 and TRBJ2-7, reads EAGVTQFPSHSVIEKGQTVTLRCDPISGHDNLYWYRRVMGKEIKFLLHFVKESKQDESGMPNNRFLAERTGGTYSTLKVQPAELEDSGVYFCASSPDRGSYEQYFGPGTRLTVT.

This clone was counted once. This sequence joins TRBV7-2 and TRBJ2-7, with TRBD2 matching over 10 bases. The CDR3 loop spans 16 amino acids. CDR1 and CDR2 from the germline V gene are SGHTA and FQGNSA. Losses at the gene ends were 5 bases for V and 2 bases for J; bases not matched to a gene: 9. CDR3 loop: CASSPLTSGSPYEQYF. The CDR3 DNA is TGTGCCAGCAGCCCGCTGACTAGCGGGTCCCCCTACGAGCAGTACTTC.